The 28 T cell receptor beta chains presented below share a single source sample, sequenced in a study of blood T cell repertoires in COVID-19. Clones were sequenced by immunoSEQ multiplex PCR, and TCRdb holds only the in-frame ones, with some missing. The table has approximately 190,000 clones, 84% seen once; the top ten hold approximately 5%. The sample consisted of peripheral blood. The receptors derive from a woman aged 70-85 years with active or convalescent COVID-19.

The chain carries TRBV28 and TRBJ2-2, with TRBD1 identical over 7 bases. Unmatched junction bases numbered 7, after V lost 3 bases and J lost 6 bases. In germline, CDR1 is MDHEN, CDR2 SYDVKM. The CDR3 extends over 15 amino acids. CDR3 nucleotide sequence: TGTGCCAGCAGTTTTTACAGGGGCCTAGCCGGGGAGCTGTTTTTT. Protein product: CASSFYRGLAGELFF. Complete variable domain (other parts from reference TRBV28 and TRBJ2-2): DVKVTQSSRYLVKRTGEKVFLECVQDMDHENMFWYRQDPGLGLRLIYFSYDVKMKEKGDIPEGYSVSREKKERFSLILESASTNQTSMYLCASSFYRGLAGELFFGEGSRLTVL.

V usage is TRBV10-2 and J usage is TRBJ1-1; possible D gene TRBD1, 5 bases. Trimming cost V 6 bases and J 1 base, with 15 bases left between them. CDR3 length equals 15 residues. Looked up from germline, CDR1 is WSHSY and CDR2 is SAAADI. CDR3 bases: TGCGCCAGCAGCGACCGGAGGGGCGAGAACACTGAAGCTTTCTTT. It specifies CASSDRRGENTEAFF.

The chain joins TRBV4-1 to TRBJ1-2; TRBD1 aligns across 11 bases. Germline CDR1 reads MGHRA; CDR2 reads YSYEKL. The CDR3 runs 16 residues. The J segment lost 7 bases and the V segment lost 1 base, leaving 8 bases of the junction unmatched. CDR3 region: CASSQVRDRGKSGYTF. The DNA for the CDR3 is TGCGCCAGCAGCCAAGTCCGGGACAGGGGGAAGAGTGGCTACACCTTC.

This chain uses TRBV6-6 with TRBJ2-7; 7 bases are shared with TRBD2. CDR3 length: 14 residues. The germline CDR1 and CDR2 sequences are MNHNY and SVGAGI (reference sequence). J was trimmed by 3 bases and V by 6 bases; bases with no gene match: 8. CDR3 amino acids: CASRPGGGHYEQYF. The CDR3 DNA is TGTGCCAGCAGACCGGGAGGAGGGCACTACGAGCAGTACTTC.

The chain joins TRBV6-1 to TRBJ1-2; TRBD1 matches at 7 bases. CDR1 is MNHNS and CDR2 is SASEGT in the germline V gene. The CDR3 spans 16 residues. V lost 0 bases to trimming and J lost 2 bases; unmatched junction nucleotides: 6. CDR3 sequence (DNA): TGTGCCAGCAGTGAAGCTCCAAGGGGGCCCAACTATGGCTACACCTTC. It codes for CASSEAPRGPNYGYTF.

The chain joins TRBV6-1 to TRBJ1-2, with D unclear. Germline CDR1 reads MNHNS; CDR2 reads SASEGT. CDR3 length: 14 amino acids. V lost 1 base, J lost 12 bases, and 18 bases lay in between. The CDR3 DNA is TGTGCCAGCAGTGAAGGCCTGGGCGAACGTCGCAACACCTTC. It specifies CASSEGLGERRNTF.

The V gene is TRBV5-4, the J gene TRBJ2-7, with 8 nucleotides matching TRBD1. There are 13 residues in the CDR3. CDR1 is SGHNT and CDR2 is YYREEE in the germline V gene (reference sequence). V shed 9 bases and J 1 base; nucleotides not matched to a gene: 6. CDR3 amino acids: CAIMDRASYEQYF. The CDR3 DNA reads TGTGCCATTATGGACAGGGCTTCCTACGAGCAGTACTTC.

As for this clone: Additional DNA sequences in this sample encode the identical CDR3. The chain uses TRBV12-3 or TRBV12-4 and TRBJ2-7; D ambiguous. The V end was cut by 0 bases, the J end by 1 base, with 4 bases between. The length of the CDR3 is 13 residues. CDR3 region: CASSLASSYEQYF. CDR3 in DNA: TGTGCCAGCAGTTTAGCCAGTTCCTACGAGCAGTACTTC.

This sequence joins TRBV4-2 and TRBJ1-2, with no clear D. V lost 1 base, J lost 2 bases, and 8 bases lay in between. The CDR3 sequence is 14 residues long. The germline gives CDR1 LGHNA, CDR2 YNFKEQ. Here the CDR3 reads CASSQGTGNYGYTF. CDR3 bases: TGTGCCAGCAGCCAAGGTACGGGAAACTATGGCTACACCTTC.

This clone has only a few counts. The rearrangement joins TRBV11-2 to TRBJ2-3; D not resolved. From germline, CDR1 is SGHAT and CDR2 FQNNGV. The CDR3 runs to 16 residues. Deletions cut 6 bases from V and 2 bases from J, with 18 bases between. The CDR3, as DNA: TGTGCCAGCAGTGCGTCCTATTGGTCTTTCACAGATACGCAGTATTTT. Protein product: CASSASYWSFTDTQYF.

This clone was observed a single time. V usage is TRBV18 and J usage is TRBJ1-2; no clear D gene. The CDR3 covers 15 residues. Germline assignment: CDR1 KGHSH and CDR2 LQKENI. V lost 2 bases to trimming and J lost 3 bases, with 13 bases between them. CDR3 DNA sequence: TGTGCCAGCTCACCAAAAAGAGCCGCGGACTATGGCTACACCTTC. As protein: CASSPKRAADYGYTF.

This chain connects TRBV11-2 to TRBJ2-7; 10 positions agree with TRBD1. Germline CDR1 reads SGHAT; CDR2 reads FQNNGV. V shed 6 bases and J 0 bases; nucleotides not matched to a gene: 5. The CDR3 spans 15 residues. Here the CDR3 DNA reads TGTGCCAGCAGGCTGACAGGGGGCGCCTCCTACGAGCAGTACTTC. Translating it yields CASRLTGGASYEQYF.

The chain has TRBV29-1 and TRBJ1-2, with D perhaps TRBD1 (5 bases). Germline values: CDR1 SQVTM, CDR2 ANQGSEA. The length of the CDR3 is 12 residues. Trimming stripped 1 base from V and 8 bases from J, with 11 bases between. The CDR3 loop reads CSVEGGGVGYTF. The CDR3, as DNA: TGCAGCGTTGAAGGGGGGGGTGTGGGCTACACCTTC.

This clone was observed a single time. The rearrangement uses TRBV19 and TRBJ1-1; the D is unclear. In germline, CDR1 is LNHDA, CDR2 SQIVND (reference sequence). V was trimmed by 1 base and J by 6 bases, leaving 12 bases between them. The CDR3 totals 14 residues. Written as DNA, the CDR3 is TGTGCCAGTAGTATAGCAGGAGGGTTGGCTGAAGCTTTCTTT. This translates into CASSIAGGLAEAFF.

The chain employs TRBV2 and TRBJ2-2; D is undetermined. This CDR3 has 12 residues. The germline CDR1 and CDR2 sequences are SNHLY and FYNNEI. V was clipped by 3 bases and J by 7 bases, with 6 bases between them. This CDR3 is CASSDPLGELFF. The CDR3 DNA is TGTGCCAGCAGTGACCCCCTCGGGGAGCTGTTTTTT.

The chain employs TRBV6-2 or TRBV6-3 and TRBJ2-2; TRBD1 matches at 9 bases. Unmatched junction bases numbered 7, after V lost 5 bases and J lost 6 bases. Germline V gives CDR1 MNHEY, CDR2 SVGEGT. This CDR3 spans 15 amino acids. The CDR3 coding sequence is TGTGCCAGCAGTCCAGGGACAGGGCAGGCCGGGGAGCTGTTTTTT. Its translation: CASSPGTGQAGELFF.

This chain joins TRBV7-8 and TRBJ2-7; 8 bases map to TRBD2. Losses at the gene ends were 1 base for V and 3 bases for J; bases not matched to a gene: 8. The CDR3 consists of 16 residues. Germline V gives CDR1 SGHVS, CDR2 FQNEAQ. The CDR3: CASSLDRVAGIYEQYF. The CDR3 nucleotides read TGTGCCAGCAGCTTAGACAGGGTAGCGGGGATCTACGAGCAGTACTTC.

In DNA form, the CDR3 reads TGTGCCAGCAGTGGAGGGCTAGTTGGCAATGAGCAGTTCTTC. It translates to CASSGGLVGNEQFF. This chain connects TRBV6-4 to TRBJ2-1; D might be TRBD2 (5 bases). The CDR3 has 14 amino acids. V was cut by 4 bases and J by 6 bases, with 13 bases left in between. The germline gives CDR1 MRHNA, CDR2 SNTAGT.

The chain employs TRBV19 and TRBJ2-7, with 8 bases that match TRBD1. Looked up from germline, CDR1 is LNHDA and CDR2 is SQIVND (reference sequence). V lost 7 bases, J lost 1 base, and 9 bases stayed unmatched. This CDR3 comprises 15 residues. CDR3 sequence reads: CASTPGQGSSYEQYF. The CDR3 region has the DNA TGTGCCAGTACCCCCGGACAGGGTTCTTCCTACGAGCAGTACTTC.

Many counts were recorded for this clone. The gene calls are TRBV4-1 and TRBJ2-4; D possibly corresponds to TRBD1 (5 bases). In germline, CDR1 is MGHRA, CDR2 YSYEKL. V lost 0 bases, J lost 3 bases, and 24 bases lay in between. The CDR3 consists of 20 residues. DNA of the CDR3: TGCGCCAGCAGCCAAGAAGGGGCAGGCTGGAAAGCAAATGTCAAAAACATTCAGTACTTC. Translated, it gives CASSQEGAGWKANVKNIQYF.

The V gene is TRBV11-2, the J gene TRBJ2-1; 10 bases map to TRBD2. V was pared by 5 bases and J by 6 bases, with 4 bases of the junction left unmatched. In germline, CDR1 is SGHAT, CDR2 FQNNGV. There are 14 residues in the CDR3. The DNA for the CDR3 is TGTGCCAGCAGCGGACTAGCGGTCCGCAATGAGCAGTTCTTC. Translation: CASSGLAVRNEQFF.

The V and J genes are TRBV7-9 and TRBJ2-1; 11 bases line up with TRBD2. In germline, CDR1 is SEHNR, CDR2 FQNEAQ (reference sequence). This CDR3 comprises 12 residues. The V segment lost 4 bases and the J segment 12 bases; nucleotides outside the gene matches: 2. The CDR3 nucleotides are TGTGCCAGCAGCTCTACTAGCGGGGGGCAGTTCTTC. Translating gives CASSSTSGGQFF. Combining the CDR3 with reference TRBV7-9 and TRBJ2-1 gives the whole variable domain DTGVSQNPRHKITKRGQNVTFRCDPISEHNRLYWYRQTLGQGPEFLTYFQNEAQLEKSRLLSDRFSAERPKGSFSTLEIQRTEQGDSAMYLCASSSTSGGQFFGPGTRLTVL.

The chain uses TRBV2 and TRBJ1-5; 8 nucleotides align to TRBD1. This CDR3 is 15 amino acids long. Trimming at V came to 3 bases and at J to 2 bases, leaving 3 bases not matched to a gene. The germline CDR1 and CDR2 sequences are SNHLY and FYNNEI. This CDR3 reads CASSDRGQGNQPQHF. The CDR3 region has the DNA TGTGCCAGCAGTGATAGGGGACAGGGCAATCAGCCCCAGCATTTT.

The V and J genes are TRBV28 and TRBJ2-3; D not certain. This CDR3 spans 12 amino acids. CDR1 is MDHEN and CDR2 is SYDVKM in the germline V gene. V lost 3 bases and J 6 bases, leaving 7 bases between the germline ends. The CDR3 region is CASSFPRDTQYF. The CDR3 coding sequence is TGTGCCAGCAGTTTCCCTCGGGATACGCAGTATTTT.

The J gene is TRBJ2-1, the V gene TRBV3-1 (or the pseudogene TRBV3-2); 8 nucleotides line up with TRBD2. J was trimmed by 6 bases and V by 4 bases; bases with no gene match: 11. The CDR3 contains 16 residues. Per the germline V gene, CDR1 is LGHDT and CDR2 is YNNKEL (reference sequence). CDR3 sequence (DNA): TGTGCCAGCAGCCGACCGGGACTAGGGACGGGCAATGAGCAGTTCTTC. Translating gives CASSRPGLGTGNEQFF.

The chain couples TRBV3-1 (or the pseudogene TRBV3-2) to TRBJ2-1; D is ambiguous. CDR1 LGHDT and CDR2 YNNKEL come from the germline V gene (reference sequence). This CDR3 has 16 amino acids. V was pared by 2 bases and J by 5 bases, with 16 bases between. The CDR3 DNA sequence: TGTGCCAGCAGCCAACGACATCGTAAGAATCACAATGAGCAGTTCTTC. Translating gives CASSQRHRKNHNEQFF.

V and J are TRBV10-2 and TRBJ2-7, with 7 bases lining up with TRBD1. This CDR3 contains 14 residues. Looked up from germline, CDR1 is WSHSY and CDR2 is SAAADI. V shed 7 bases, J shed 0 bases, and the junction held 6 bases outside the gene matches. CDR3 amino acids: CASIARGFSYEQYF. The CDR3 DNA reads TGCGCCAGCATCGCCAGGGGGTTCTCCTACGAGCAGTACTTC.

The chain combines TRBV7-8 with TRBJ1-5; unclear D gene. With 4 bases removed from V and 5 bases from J, the gap between germline ends came to 12 bases. The CDR3 is made up of 14 amino acids. Germline lookup yields CDR1 SGHVS and CDR2 FQNEAQ. The DNA for the CDR3 is TGTGCCAGCAGCTCTCTAGACGTAGATCAGCCCCAGCATTTT. Protein sequence: CASSSLDVDQPQHF.